One and the same sample provided the 16 T cell receptor beta chains below, sequenced in a study of tumor-infiltrating lymphocytes in primary liver carcinoma. Extraction of RNA together with DNA used 20-30 mg of unsorted bulk tissue. The template, 450 to 650 ng total RNA, yielded TCR beta cDNA made with a constant-region primer. It was through three nested multiplex PCR rounds of slightly modified ARM-PCR that TCR beta libraries arose. PCR rounds one and two used TRBV1-TRBV30 forward primers with a C-beta reverse primer for 10 cycles each. Via MiXCR, TCRdb re-called the multiplex PCR reads, giving one row per CDR3 protein. The table shows tens of thousands of distinct CDR3 sequences, with under 75% occurring only once. The sequenced sample was liver tumor tissue from sampling region 4. Specified subset: tumor region T4, right-lateral pole. The receptors were sampled from a man aged 35-49 years with primary liver carcinoma and hepatitis B virus infection.

This clonotype was recorded once. This CDR3 fails to terminate in the conserved phenylalanine or tryptophan, so it likely reflects a read error. The CDR3 protein is CANRVAGGSTDSQYY. CDR3 bases: TGTGCCAACAGGGTAGCGGGAGGGAGCACAGATTCGCAGTATTAT. The chain links TRBV12-3 or TRBV12-4 to TRBJ2-3; 11 nucleotides line up with TRBD2. The CDR3 has 15 residues.

In the case of this clonotype: Because it lacks the conserved phenylalanine or tryptophan at the end, this CDR3 is likely a read error. No DNA is shown, since the ends of the CDR3 on it are uncertain; the CDR3 is the one TCRdb lists. This chain uses TRBV11-3 with TRBJ1-5. Termini included, the CDR3 measures 14 amino acids. In germline, CDR1 is SGHNT, CDR2 YENEEA. The CDR3 sequence is CASSDSYSNQPQHY.

To note about this clonotype: It may be a read error: a sequence one base away is much more abundant. The rearrangement links TRBV11-2 to TRBJ2-7, with D perhaps given as TRBD1 or TRBD2 (5 bases each). The tail of the sequence fits TRBJ2-1 better, so the J call may be wrong. This CDR3 spans 14 amino acids. In germline, CDR1 is SGHAT, CDR2 FQNNGV. This CDR3 is CAGSYGTAAYDQFF. The DNA for the CDR3 is TGTGCCGGCAGCTACGGGACGGCGGCTTACGATCAGTTCTTC.

This clonotype was seen just once. A read error may produce the germline difference seen at one junction end. The rearrangement uses TRBV11-3 and TRBJ2-1; D gene uncertain. CDR3 length equals 14 residues. Germline-derived CDR1 and CDR2 are SGHNT and YENEEA. The CDR3 DNA reads TGTACCAGCAGTTCAGGCGTCTCGAACAATGAGCAGTTCTTC. Protein: CTSSSGVSNNEQFF.

With respect to this clonotype: A much larger clone lies one base from this, so it may be a read error. The rearrangement links TRBV5-1 to TRBJ1-1; 8 bases agree with TRBD1. This CDR3 spans 15 amino acids. Germline values: CDR1 SGHRS, CDR2 YFSETQ. The DNA of the CDR3 is TGCGCCAGCAGCCCACAGGGGGTGTACAACACTGGAGCTTTCTTT. Translated: CASSPQGVYNTGAFF.

As regards this clonotype: At one end, the junction sequence differs from germline, possibly due to a read error. The rearrangement uses TRBV28 and TRBJ2-7, with D tentatively TRBD2 (6 bases). Germline V gene sequence: CDR1 MDHEN, CDR2 SYDVKM. CDR3 length equals 15 residues. The CDR3 spells CASSRGSGVSFEQYF. In nucleotides, the CDR3 is TGTGCAAGCAGCCGGGGGTCCGGGGTCTCCTTCGAGCAGTACTTC.

As regards this clonotype: Lacking the conserved final phenylalanine or tryptophan, this CDR3 likely reflects a read error. The rearrangement links TRBV6-1 to TRBJ2-3; D is ambiguous. Germline V gives CDR1 MNHNS, CDR2 SASEGT. The CDR3 has 12 amino acids. CDR3 residues: CASSDWADTQYS. In nucleotides, the CDR3 is TGTGCTAGCAGTGATTGGGCAGATACGCAGTATTCT.

A note on this clonotype: A much larger clone differs from this one at a single base, so this may be a read error. The J gene is TRBJ1-2, the V gene TRBV28, with TRBD1 matching over 9 bases. The germline V gene encodes CDR1 MDHEN and CDR2 SYDVKM. There are 14 residues in the CDR3. CDR3 sequence reads: CAGRLLGQGYGYTF. Here the CDR3 DNA reads TGTGCCGGCAGGCTCTTGGGACAGGGCTATGGCTACACCTTC.

A word on this clonotype: The conserved phenylalanine or tryptophan normally closing the CDR3 is absent here, so this likely arose from a read error. The DNA is omitted, as the CDR3 cannot be located on it reliably, and the CDR3 follows TCRdb's listing. V gene TRBV5-6 combines with J gene TRBJ1-2; TRBD1, the table's D call, was not compared with the DNA. Ends included, the CDR3 has 15 residues. CDR1 is SGHDT, CDR2 YYEEEE, per germline. CDR3 in amino acids: CASSSRWQRDGGYIS.

V is TRBV5-1 and J is TRBJ2-3; D ambiguous. Trimming removed 1 base at V and 7 bases at J, with 19 bases between. This CDR3 spans 16 amino acids. Germline CDR1 is SGHRS and CDR2 is YFSETQ. The CDR3 sequence is CASSLNGRVSTNTQYF. CDR3 in DNA: TGCGCCAGCAGCTTGAACGGCCGTGTTAGCACGAATACGCAGTATTTT.

About this clonotype: Its ends do not fully match the called genes, so a read error is possible. J is TRBJ2-7 and V is TRBV11-1; a weak D match, TRBD1 (5 bases). Germline V gene data show CDR1 as SGHAT and CDR2 as FQDESV (reference sequence). The CDR3 is 12 residues long. The chain's CDR3 is CANSPDSYEQNF. CDR3 nucleotide sequence: TGTGCCAACAGCCCAGACAGCTACGAGCAAAATTTC.

On this clonotype itself: One end of the junction fails to match germline, which may point to a read error. The chain recombines TRBV29-1 with TRBJ2-1; 7 bases fit TRBD1. There are 16 residues in the CDR3. CDR1 and CDR2 from the germline V gene are SQVTM and ANQGSEA. In DNA form, the CDR3 reads TGCAGCGTTCAAAGTCCTACAGGGGTAACAGGCAATGAGCGGTTCTTC. Its protein product is CSVQSPTGVTGNERFF.

Concerning this clonotype: One end of the junction does not line up with germline, which may come from a read error. The gene calls are TRBV10-2 and TRBJ1-2, with D uncertain. CDR1 and CDR2 (germline): WSHSY, SAAADI. The length of the CDR3 is 13 residues. As DNA, the CDR3 is TGCGCCAGCAGTGAAATCGCTAACTATGGCTACACTTTC. Translated: CASSEIANYGYTF.

This clonotype was seen ten or more times. One junction end disagrees with the germline gene, perhaps due to a read error. The chain combines TRBV7-9 with TRBJ2-1; perhaps TRBD2 as D (6 bases). The length of the CDR3 is 17 residues. CDR1 is SEHNR, CDR2 FQNEAQ, per germline (reference sequence). The CDR3 DNA is TGTGCCAGGAGCTCTCGTAGTTCCGGGAGAACCTACAATGAGCAGCTCTTC. This gives the protein CARSSRSSGRTYNEQLF.

With regard to this clonotype: Mismatch with germline at one junction end may stem from a read error. The J gene is TRBJ2-7, the V gene TRBV11-1; D is possibly TRBD2 (6 bases). Germline V lookup: CDR1 SGHAT, CDR2 FQDESV (reference sequence). The CDR3 is made up of 15 amino acids. The CDR3, as DNA: TGTCCCAGCAACTTAACGGGATCGGGAGAATACGAGCAGTATTTC. Its protein is CPSNLTGSGEYEQYF.

About this clonotype: This CDR3 is missing its conserved last phenylalanine or tryptophan, likely due to a read error. The DNA is left out, because the CDR3 cannot be placed on it with certainty; the CDR3 is given as TCRdb lists it. The chain couples TRBV7-9 to TRBJ2-1. The CDR3 sequence runs 14 residues, both termini included. The germline CDR1 and CDR2 sequences are SEHNR and FQNEAQ (reference sequence). The CDR3 sequence: CASSLLPRFDEQFS.